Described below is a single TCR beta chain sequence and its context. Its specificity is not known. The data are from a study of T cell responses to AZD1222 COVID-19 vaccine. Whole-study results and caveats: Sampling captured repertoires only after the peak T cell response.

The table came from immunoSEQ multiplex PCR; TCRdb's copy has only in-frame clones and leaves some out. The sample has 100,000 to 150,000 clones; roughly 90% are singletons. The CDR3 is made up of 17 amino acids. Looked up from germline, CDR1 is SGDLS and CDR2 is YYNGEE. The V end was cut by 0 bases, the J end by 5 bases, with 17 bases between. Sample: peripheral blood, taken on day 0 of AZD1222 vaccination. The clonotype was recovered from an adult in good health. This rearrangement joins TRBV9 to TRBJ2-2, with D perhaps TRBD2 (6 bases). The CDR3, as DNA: TGTGCCAGCAGCGTAGTTGGGCGGGACCCCCTTACCGGGGAGCTGTTTTTT. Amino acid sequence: CASSVVGRDPLTGELFF.